This TCR beta chain emerged from a study of blood T cell repertoires in COVID-19. As originally analysed: From reference gene primer amplification, estimates of nucleated cell counts were derived. Libraries were prepared by immunoSEQ multiplex PCR; TCRdb keeps only in-frame clonotypes and omits some of them. V, J and clone size are those of that table, while D and trimming were read from the DNA. The repertoire holds about 100,000 clones, with nearly 90% as singletons. Germline CDR1 SGHTA, CDR2 FQGNSA. The CDR3 is 14 amino acids. Trimming took 5 bases from V and 1 from J, leaving 11 bases between them.

This chain uses TRBV7-2 with TRBJ1-1, with D possibly being TRBD1 (5 bases). This clonotype was obtained from a man in his forties or fifties with active COVID-19. Sequencing was done on a sample of peripheral blood. CDR3 amino acids: CASSLGQQNTEAFF. DNA for the CDR3: TGTGCCAGCAGCCTGGGGCAGCAGAACACTGAAGCTTTCTTT.